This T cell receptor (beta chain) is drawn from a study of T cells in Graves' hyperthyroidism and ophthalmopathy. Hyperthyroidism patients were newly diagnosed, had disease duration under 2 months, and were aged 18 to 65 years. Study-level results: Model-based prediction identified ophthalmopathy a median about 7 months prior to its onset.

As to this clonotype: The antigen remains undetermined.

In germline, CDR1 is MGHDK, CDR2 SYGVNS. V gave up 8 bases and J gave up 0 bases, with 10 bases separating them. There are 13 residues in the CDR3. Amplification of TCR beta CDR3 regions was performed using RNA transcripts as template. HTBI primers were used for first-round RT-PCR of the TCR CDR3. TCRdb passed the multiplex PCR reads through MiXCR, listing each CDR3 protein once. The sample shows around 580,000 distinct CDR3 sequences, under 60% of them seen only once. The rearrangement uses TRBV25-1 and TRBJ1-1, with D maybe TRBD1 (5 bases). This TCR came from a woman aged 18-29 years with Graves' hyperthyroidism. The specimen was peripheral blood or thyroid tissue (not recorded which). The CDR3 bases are TGTGCCAGCCGGGACGCGATGAACACTGAAGCTTTCTTT. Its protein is CASRDAMNTEAFF.